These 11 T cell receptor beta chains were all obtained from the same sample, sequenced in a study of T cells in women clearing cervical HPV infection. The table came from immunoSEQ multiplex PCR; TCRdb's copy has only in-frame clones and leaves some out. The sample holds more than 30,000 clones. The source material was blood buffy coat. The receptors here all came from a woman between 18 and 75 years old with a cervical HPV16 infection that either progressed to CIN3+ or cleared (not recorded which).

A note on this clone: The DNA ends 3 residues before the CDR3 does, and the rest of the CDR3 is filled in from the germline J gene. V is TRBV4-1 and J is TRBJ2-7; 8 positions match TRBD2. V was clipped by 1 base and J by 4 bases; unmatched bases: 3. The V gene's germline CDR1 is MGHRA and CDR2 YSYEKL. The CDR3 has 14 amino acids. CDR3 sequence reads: CASSQGAGAYEQYF. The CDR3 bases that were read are TGCGCCAGCAGCCAAGGAGCGGGAGCGTACGAG.

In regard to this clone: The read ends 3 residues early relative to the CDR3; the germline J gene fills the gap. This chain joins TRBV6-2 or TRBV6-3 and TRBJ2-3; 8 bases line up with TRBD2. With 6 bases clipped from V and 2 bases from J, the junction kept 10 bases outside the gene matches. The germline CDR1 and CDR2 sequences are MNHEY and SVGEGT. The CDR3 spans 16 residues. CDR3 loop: CASRTSLAGYTDTQYF. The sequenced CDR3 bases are TGTGCCAGCAGGACCTCCTTAGCGGGATACACAGATACG.

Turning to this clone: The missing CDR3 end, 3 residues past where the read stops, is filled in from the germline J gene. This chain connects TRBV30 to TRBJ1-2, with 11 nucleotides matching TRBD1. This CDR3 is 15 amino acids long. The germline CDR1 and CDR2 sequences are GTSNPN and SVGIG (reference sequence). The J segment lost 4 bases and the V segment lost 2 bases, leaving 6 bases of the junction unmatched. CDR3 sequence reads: CAWSLRDRGTYGYTF. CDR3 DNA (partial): TGTGCCTGGAGTCTCCGGGACAGGGGGACCTATGGC. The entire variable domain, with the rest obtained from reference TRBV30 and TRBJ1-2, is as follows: SQTIHQWPATLVQPVGSPLSLECTVEGTSNPNLYWYRQAAGRGLQLLFYSVGIGQISSEVPQNLSASRPQDRQFILSSKKLLLSDSGFYLCAWSLRDRGTYGYTFGSGTRLTVV.

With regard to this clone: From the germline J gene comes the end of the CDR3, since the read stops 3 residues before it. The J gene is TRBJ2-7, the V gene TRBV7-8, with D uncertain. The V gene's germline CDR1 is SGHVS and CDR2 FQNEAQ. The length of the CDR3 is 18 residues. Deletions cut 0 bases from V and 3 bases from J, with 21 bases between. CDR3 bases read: TGTGCCAGCAGCTTAGCCCCCCGAAGCCCCACGGCGGACTACGAG. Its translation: CASSLAPRSPTADYE. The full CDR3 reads CASSLAPRSPTADYEQYF.

The CDR3 is CASSLQQGDDYTF. The sequenced part of the CDR3 DNA is TGTGCCAGCAGCCTCCAACAGGGGGATGAC. V usage is TRBV7-7 and J usage is TRBJ1-2; 8 bases line up with TRBD1. The read terminates 3 residues before the CDR3 end, so the remaining end is supplied by the germline J gene. This CDR3 comprises 13 residues. Germline lookup yields CDR1 SSHAT and CDR2 FNYEAQ (reference sequence).

The CDR3 DNA, read in part, is TGTGCCATCAGACAGGGAGGGGGCAATCAGCCC. It codes for CAIRQGGGNQP. Given in full, the CDR3 is CAIRQGGGNQPQHF. The chain recombines TRBV6-2 or TRBV6-3 with TRBJ1-5; 7 bases are shared with TRBD1. The CDR3 end is not reached by the read, which stops 3 residues before it; the germline J gene fills it in. This CDR3 has 14 residues. Losses at the gene ends were 10 bases for V and 2 bases for J; bases not matched to a gene: 8. The germline V gene encodes CDR1 MNHEY and CDR2 SVGEGT.

CDR3 sequence: CASSLISGGKSYNEQFF. CDR3 DNA (partial): TGTGCCAGCTCACTCATTAGCGGGGGGAAGTCCTACAATGAG. The chain couples TRBV18 to TRBJ2-1; 10 bases are a match to TRBD2. With the read ending 3 residues before the CDR3 end, the germline J gene is used to fill in that end. V lost 4 bases and J lost 1; bases outside the gene matches: 7. The CDR3 runs to 17 residues. Germline-derived CDR1 and CDR2 are KGHSH and LQKENI.

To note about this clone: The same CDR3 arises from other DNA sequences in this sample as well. CDR3 bases read: TGTGCCAGCAGTTGGACAGGGGCAGTCGGAAACACC. Its protein is CASSWTGAVGNT. The complete CDR3 sequence is CASSWTGAVGNTIYF. The chain links TRBV7-8 to TRBJ1-3, with 9 bases aligning to TRBD1. Read sequence stops 3 residues before the CDR3 end, and the germline J gene provides the missing end. There are 15 residues in the CDR3. J gave up 4 bases and V 6 bases, and 7 bases lay outside the gene matches. Germline CDR1 and CDR2: SGHVS and FQNEAQ.

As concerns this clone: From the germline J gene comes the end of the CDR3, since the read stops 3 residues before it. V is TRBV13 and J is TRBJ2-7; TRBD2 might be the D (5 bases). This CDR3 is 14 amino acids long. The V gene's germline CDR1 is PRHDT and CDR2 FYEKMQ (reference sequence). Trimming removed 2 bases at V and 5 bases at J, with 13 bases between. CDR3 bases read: TGTGCCAGCAGCTTACTCTCGGGGAAGAACGAG. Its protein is CASSLLSGKNE. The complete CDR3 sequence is CASSLLSGKNEQYF.

The CDR3 spells CASSSRTGWGETQYF. The CDR3 DNA, read in part, is TGTGCCAGCAGCTCTCGGACAGGGTGGGGAGAGACC. The chain links TRBV5-6 to TRBJ2-5, with 8 bases matching TRBD1. The read comes to an end 3 residues before the CDR3 does, leaving the germline J gene to fill in the end. Germline V lookup: CDR1 SGHDT, CDR2 YYEEEE. The ends lost 3 bases at V and 4 bases at J; junction bases unmatched: 8. The CDR3 spans 15 residues.

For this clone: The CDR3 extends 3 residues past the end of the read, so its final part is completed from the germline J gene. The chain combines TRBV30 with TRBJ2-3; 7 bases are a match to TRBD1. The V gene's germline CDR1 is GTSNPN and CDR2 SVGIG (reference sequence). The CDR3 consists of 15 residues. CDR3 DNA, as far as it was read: TGTGCCTGGAGTGTAACAGGGGCCCAGGGAGAGACG. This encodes CAWSVTGAQGET. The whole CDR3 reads CAWSVTGAQGETQYF.